Below, 28 T cell receptor beta chains from the same sample are listed, as sequenced in a study of shared clonotypes between healthy human individuals. TCRdb's table, derived via immunoSEQ multiplex PCR, lists solely in-frame clones and lacks some. This table has 950,000 to 1,200,000 clones, around 77% appearing once. Source material: memory CD4+ T cells from PBMCs. Noted subset: CD45RA-negative fraction. All receptors come from a young man in good health. Some clones in this sample may be carry-over from other donors' samples.

The V and J genes are TRBV29-1 and TRBJ2-6; the match to TRBD2 covers 8 bases. The germline V gene encodes CDR1 SQVTM and CDR2 ANQGSEA. The CDR3 consists of 16 residues. The V and J ends lost 1 base and 1 base, in that order; junction bases with no gene match: 3. The CDR3 region is CSVEGREASGANVLTF. The DNA of the CDR3 is TGCAGCGTTGAAGGGCGGGAGGCGTCTGGGGCCAACGTCCTGACTTTC.

There are a few counts of this clone. This chain connects TRBV30 to TRBJ1-1; no definite D call. Trimming shortened V by 2 bases and J by 1 base, and 8 bases separated the two germline ends. Germline CDR1 and CDR2: GTSNPN and SVGIG (reference sequence). The CDR3 runs 13 residues. DNA of the CDR3: TGTGCCTGGAGTAGGAATGCGAACACTGAAGCTTTCTTT. The encoded protein is CAWSRNANTEAFF.

This clone was recorded a few times. The DNA for the CDR3 is TGTGCCAGCAGGAAAAGGGAGCAGCCCCAGCATTTT. It encodes CASRKREQPQHF. The J gene is TRBJ1-5, the V gene TRBV28, with D unresolved. There are 12 residues in the CDR3. Germline-derived CDR1 and CDR2 are MDHEN and SYDVKM. Deletions cut 6 bases from V and 7 bases from J, with 10 bases between.

J is TRBJ2-5 and V is TRBV5-6; TRBD2 agrees at 8 bases. The CDR3 contains 16 residues. Germline lookup yields CDR1 SGHDT and CDR2 YYEEEE. V trimming: 4 bases; J trimming: 5 bases; junction bases outside the gene matches: 13. The DNA of the CDR3 is TGTGCCAGCAGCCTCCTTCTGTCCCCGGGGGGGGAGACCCAGTACTTC. Encoded protein: CASSLLLSPGGETQYF.

The chain recombines TRBV7-8 with TRBJ1-1, with D perhaps matching TRBD1 (6 bases). The CDR3 is 13 amino acids. Germline V lookup: CDR1 SGHVS, CDR2 FQNEAQ. V lost 5 bases and J lost 3, with 10 bases in between. Written as DNA, the CDR3 is TGTGCCAGCAGCGTAAGACAGGACACTGAAGCTTTCTTT. Translating it yields CASSVRQDTEAFF.

This clone has only one observation. The chain's CDR3 is CASSFSQTDTQYF. The CDR3 DNA is TGTGCCAGCAGCTTTAGCCAAACAGATACGCAGTATTTT. The gene calls are TRBV11-2 and TRBJ2-3; D remains ambiguous. CDR1 SGHAT and CDR2 FQNNGV come from the germline V gene. This CDR3 contains 13 residues. Trimming cost V 3 bases and J 3 bases, with 7 bases left between them.

A remark on this clone: A read error is possible here, since a much larger clone lies one base away. The same CDR3 arises from other DNA sequences in this sample as well. J is TRBJ2-7 and V is TRBV5-1, with 13 bases aligning to TRBD2. Germline V gene lookup returns CDR1 SGHRS and CDR2 YFSETQ. The CDR3 spans 14 residues. The V gene end was trimmed by 4 bases and the J gene end by 5 bases; junction bases not matched to a gene: 3. The CDR3 protein is CASSLGLAGDEQYF. The CDR3 DNA follows: TGCGCCAGCAGCCTAGGACTAGCGGGAGACGAGCAGTACTTC.

The J gene is TRBJ1-2, the V gene TRBV28, with no clear D. The CDR3 sequence is 13 residues long. V lost 2 bases to trimming and J lost 7 bases, with 11 bases between them. The germline gives CDR1 MDHEN, CDR2 SYDVKM. CDR3 amino acids: CASSLLAGIGYTF. The CDR3 bases are TGTGCCAGCAGTTTACTGGCAGGTATTGGCTACACCTTC.

This clone was detected once. V is TRBV6-5 and J is TRBJ2-1; D gene uncertain. The V end was cut by 8 bases, the J end by 5 bases, with 10 bases between. Germline V gene lookup returns CDR1 MNHEY and CDR2 SVGAGI. CDR3 length: 12 residues. The CDR3 protein is CASQTRDNEQFF. The CDR3 bases are TGTGCCAGCCAGACAAGGGACAATGAGCAGTTCTTC.

V and J are TRBV5-6 and TRBJ2-4; 10 bases agree with TRBD1. CDR3 length equals 14 residues. Per the germline V gene, CDR1 is SGHDT and CDR2 is YYEEEE. J was trimmed by 3 bases and V by 4 bases; bases with no gene match: 1. CDR3 bases: TGTGCCAGCAGCCGGACAGGGGGCAAAAACATTCAGTACTTC. Translated: CASSRTGGKNIQYF.

The chain links TRBV29-1 to TRBJ2-3; D is unclear. CDR3 length equals 12 residues. Germline V gives CDR1 SQVTM, CDR2 ANQGSEA. Trimming removed 4 bases from V and 4 bases from J, with 9 bases in between. CDR3: CSVASVSDTQYF. The CDR3 nucleotides read TGCAGCGTTGCGTCAGTTTCAGATACGCAGTATTTT.

The V call is TRBV19, the J call TRBJ1-1; D is uncertain. CDR1 is LNHDA, CDR2 SQIVND, per germline (reference sequence). V was cut by 3 bases and J by 0 bases, with 5 bases left in between. This CDR3 has 13 residues. CDR3 region: CASSISVNTEAFF. The DNA of the CDR3 is TGTGCCAGTAGTATTTCAGTGAACACTGAAGCTTTCTTT.

The V and J genes are TRBV2 and TRBJ2-1, with a weak D call TRBD1 (6 bases). V gave up 6 bases and J gave up 8 bases, with 11 bases separating them. CDR1 is SNHLY, CDR2 FYNNEI, per germline. The CDR3 loop spans 12 amino acids. In DNA, the CDR3 is TGTGCCAGCAGGAAGGACAGCCATGAGCAGTTCTTC. It translates to CASRKDSHEQFF.

The rearrangement links TRBV28 to TRBJ2-7, with 9 nucleotides matching TRBD1. CDR1 MDHEN and CDR2 SYDVKM come from the germline V gene. The CDR3 loop spans 15 amino acids. With V trimmed by 5 bases and J by 5 bases, 10 bases remained unmatched. CDR3 nucleotide sequence: TGTGCCAGCAGTACACCGGGGACAGGGCTCCACGAGCAGTACTTC. Translating gives CASSTPGTGLHEQYF.

This chain joins TRBV9 and TRBJ2-7, with 9 bases that match TRBD2. CDR1 and CDR2 from the germline V gene are SGDLS and YYNGEE. This CDR3 has 19 amino acids. V was pared by 4 bases and J by 0 bases, with 17 bases of the junction left unmatched. CDR3 loop: CASSLRDTGFSGSSYEQYF. CDR3 nucleotide sequence: TGTGCCAGCAGCCTCCGGGACACTGGCTTTAGCGGGAGCTCCTACGAGCAGTACTTC.

This chain links TRBV7-8 with TRBJ2-7; D gene uncertain. V lost 5 bases, J lost 1 base, and 9 bases lay in between. From germline, CDR1 is SGHVS and CDR2 FQNEAQ. This CDR3 has 13 residues. DNA for the CDR3: TGTGCCAGCAGCGCCCCCGGTTCCTACGAGCAGTACTTC. Protein product: CASSAPGSYEQYF.

The genes are TRBV7-9 and TRBJ2-1; D may be TRBD1 (6 bases). V was clipped by 1 base and J by 8 bases, with 18 bases between them. Germline loops: CDR1 SEHNR, CDR2 FQNEAQ (reference sequence). The CDR3 contains 16 residues. CDR3 nucleotide sequence: TGTGCCAGCAGCTTAGGTCGGGCGGTCCCAGGGGATGAGCAGTTCTTC. Translation: CASSLGRAVPGDEQFF.

The gene calls are TRBV14 and TRBJ2-7, with a tentative D call TRBD2 (7 bases). Germline CDR1 reads SGHDN; CDR2 reads FVKESK. V lost 2 bases, J lost 7 bases, and 18 bases lay in between. The CDR3 is made up of 15 amino acids. DNA for the CDR3: TGTGCCAGCAGCCAACTCCGGGGGGCTGGTCGAGAGCAGTACTTC. Protein: CASSQLRGAGREQYF.

V usage is TRBV21-1 and J usage is TRBJ2-3. TRBV21-1 is annotated as a pseudogene. This CDR3 is built from 11 residues. The CDR3 DNA is TGTGCCAGCAAAATGACGGATACGCAGTATTTT. As protein: CASKMTDTQYF.

The chain is built from TRBV4-2 and TRBJ2-1; 10 bases are a match to TRBD2. The CDR3 has 16 residues. The germline CDR1 and CDR2 sequences are LGHNA and YNFKEQ. V lost 1 base and J lost 3; bases outside the gene matches: 3. CDR3 sequence: CASSQVGTSVYNEQFF. The CDR3, as DNA: TGTGCCAGCAGCCAAGTAGGGACTAGCGTCTACAATGAGCAGTTCTTC.

Note on this clone: At one of its ends the junction is not consistent with the germline gene, which may arise from a read error. The genes are TRBV28 and TRBJ2-1, with D perhaps matching TRBD2 (5 bases). This CDR3 has 16 amino acids. The germline gives CDR1 MDHEN, CDR2 SYDVKM. The CDR3 here is CASSYPHGGSYNERFF. CDR3 nucleotides: TGTGCCAGCAGTTACCCTCACGGAGGTTCATACAATGAGCGGTTCTTC.

CDR3 nucleotides: TGCAGCGCCTTGGGACAGGGCGGATACGAGCAGTACTTC. Amino acid sequence: CSALGQGGYEQYF. The genes are TRBV29-1 and TRBJ2-7; 9 bases agree with TRBD1. This CDR3 is 13 amino acids long. Germline CDR1 and CDR2: SQVTM and ANQGSEA. The V segment lost 7 bases and the J segment 4 bases; nucleotides outside the gene matches: 8.

Ten or more counts support this clone. The gene calls are TRBV6-6 and TRBJ1-1, with 10 bases identical to TRBD1. V was pared by 7 bases and J by 4 bases, with 6 bases of the junction left unmatched. The length of the CDR3 is 14 residues. Germline loops: CDR1 MNHNY, CDR2 SVGAGI (reference sequence). In nucleotides, the CDR3 is TGTGCCAGCACCGAGGACAGGGGGAGCACTGAAGCTTTCTTT. This gives the protein CASTEDRGSTEAFF.

The V and J genes are TRBV6-6 and TRBJ1-1; D perhaps matches TRBD1 (6 bases). Trimming stripped 5 bases from V and 10 bases from J, with 11 bases between. Germline loops: CDR1 MNHNY, CDR2 SVGAGI (reference sequence). The CDR3 extends over 11 amino acids. The CDR3 is CASSRQVGAFF. CDR3 coding DNA: TGTGCCAGCAGTCGACAGGTAGGAGCTTTCTTT.

The chain joins TRBV7-2 to TRBJ1-1, with a tentative D call TRBD1 (6 bases). Deletions cut 5 bases from V and 3 bases from J, with 13 bases between. CDR1 and CDR2 from the germline V gene are SGHTA and FQGNSA. The CDR3 totals 14 residues. This CDR3 is CASSPIGGYTEAFF. Written as DNA, the CDR3 is TGTGCCAGCAGCCCCATAGGGGGGTACACTGAAGCTTTCTTT.

This sequence joins TRBV21-1 and TRBJ1-2; the D call TRBD1 from the table was never checked on the DNA. TRBV21-1 has pseudogene status. CDR3 size: 15 residues. The CDR3 protein is CASSKPPGFNYGYTF. The CDR3 nucleotides are TGTGCCAGCTCCAAGCCCCCAGGGTTTAACTATGGCTACACCTTC.

The rearrangement uses TRBV5-1 and TRBJ2-1; unclear D gene. CDR3 length equals 14 residues. The germline V gene has CDR1 SGHRS and CDR2 YFSETQ. Trimming left V 2 bases short and J 5 bases short, with 11 bases between. The CDR3 protein is CASSLDRWNNEQFF. The CDR3 DNA follows: TGCGCCAGCAGCTTAGATAGGTGGAACAATGAGCAGTTCTTC. The full variable domain, in which reference TRBV5-1 and TRBJ2-1 provide the parts outside the CDR3, is KAGVTQTPRYLIKTRGQQVTLSCSPISGHRSVSWYQQTPGQGLQFLFEYFSETQRNKGNFPGRFSGRQFSNSRSEMNVSTLELGDSALYLCASSLDRWNNEQFFGPGTRLTVL.

This clone was observed at least ten times. Different DNA sequences within this sample yield the same CDR3. The chain uses TRBV18 and TRBJ2-7; 12 bases match TRBD2. The CDR3 runs to 17 residues. The germline V gene encodes CDR1 KGHSH and CDR2 LQKENI. Unmatched junction bases numbered 12, after V lost 6 bases and J lost 3 bases. As DNA, the CDR3 is TGTGCCAGCTCCCCGGGGGCAGGACTAGCGGGAATCTACGAGCAGTACTTC. Its protein product is CASSPGAGLAGIYEQYF.